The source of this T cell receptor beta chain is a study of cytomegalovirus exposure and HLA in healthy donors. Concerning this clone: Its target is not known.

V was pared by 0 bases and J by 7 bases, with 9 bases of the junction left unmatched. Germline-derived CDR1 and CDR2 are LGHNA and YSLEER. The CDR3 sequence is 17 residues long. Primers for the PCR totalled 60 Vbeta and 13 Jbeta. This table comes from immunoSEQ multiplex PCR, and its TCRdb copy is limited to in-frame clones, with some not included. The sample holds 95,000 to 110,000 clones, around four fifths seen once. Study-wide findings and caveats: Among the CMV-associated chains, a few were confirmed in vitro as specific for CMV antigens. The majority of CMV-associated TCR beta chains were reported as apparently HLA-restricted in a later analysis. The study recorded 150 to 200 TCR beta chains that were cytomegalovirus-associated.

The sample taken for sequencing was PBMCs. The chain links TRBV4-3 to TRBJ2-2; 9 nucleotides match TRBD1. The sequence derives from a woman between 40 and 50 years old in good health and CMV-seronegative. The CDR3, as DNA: TGCGCCAGCAGCCAAGATCGGATCGGGACAGGGTACGGGGAGCTGTTTTTT. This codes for CASSQDRIGTGYGELFF.